One T cell receptor beta chain is described in this entry. Only in-frame clones appear in the TCRdb table, and some are missing; sequencing was by immunoSEQ multiplex PCR. The table lists about 290,000 clones, approximately 86% of them singletons, with approximately 3.8% in the top ten. The sample is drawn from a study of blood T cell repertoires in COVID-19. Study in general: Samples taken during acute and convalescent COVID-19 were collected in the United States, Italy and Spain.

The V gene lost 2 bases and the J gene lost 10 bases, with 9 bases spanning the gap. There are 12 residues in the CDR3. Germline V gene sequence: CDR1 SNHLY, CDR2 FYNNEI. This receptor was obtained from a woman aged 50 to 60 with active or convalescent COVID-19. Material for sequencing was peripheral blood. V usage is TRBV2 and J usage is TRBJ2-1, with D unclear. CDR3 amino acids: CASSEMAAEQFF. The CDR3 region has the DNA TGTGCCAGCAGTGAAATGGCCGCAGAGCAGTTCTTC. The full variable domain, completed using reference TRBV2 and TRBJ2-1, is EPEVTQTPSHQVTQMGQEVILRCVPISNHLYFYWYRQILGQKVEFLVSFYNNEISEKSEIFDDQFSVERPDGSNFTLKIRSTKLEDSAMYFCASSEMAAEQFFGPGTRLTVL.